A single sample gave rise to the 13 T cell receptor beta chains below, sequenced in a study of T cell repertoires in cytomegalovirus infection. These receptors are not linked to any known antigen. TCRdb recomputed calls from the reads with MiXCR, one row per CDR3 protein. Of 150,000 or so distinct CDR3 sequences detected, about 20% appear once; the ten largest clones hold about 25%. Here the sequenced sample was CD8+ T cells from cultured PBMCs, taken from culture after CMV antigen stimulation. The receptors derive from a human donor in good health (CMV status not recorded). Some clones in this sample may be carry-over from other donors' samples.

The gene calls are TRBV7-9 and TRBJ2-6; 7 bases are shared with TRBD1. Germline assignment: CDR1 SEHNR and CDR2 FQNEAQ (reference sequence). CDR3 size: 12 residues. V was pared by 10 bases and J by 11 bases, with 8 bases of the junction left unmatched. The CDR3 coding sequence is TGTGCCACCGACAGGGTAGGAGACGTCCTGACTTTC. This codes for CATDRVGDVLTF. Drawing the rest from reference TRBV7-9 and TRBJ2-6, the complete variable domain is DTGVSQNPRHKITKRGQNVTFRCDPISEHNRLYWYRQTLGQGPEFLTYFQNEAQLEKSRLLSDRFSAERPKGSFSTLEIQRTEQGDSAMYLCATDRVGDVLTFGAGSRLTVL.

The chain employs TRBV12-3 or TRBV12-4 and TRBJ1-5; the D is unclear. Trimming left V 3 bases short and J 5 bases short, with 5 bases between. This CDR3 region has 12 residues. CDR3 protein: CASSFGDQPQHF. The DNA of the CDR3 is TGTGCCAGCAGTTTTGGGGATCAGCCCCAGCATTTT.

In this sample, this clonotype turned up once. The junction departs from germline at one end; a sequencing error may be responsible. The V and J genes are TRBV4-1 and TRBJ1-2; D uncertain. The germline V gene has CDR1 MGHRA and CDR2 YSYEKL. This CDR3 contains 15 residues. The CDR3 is CANSQDTGGYYGYTF. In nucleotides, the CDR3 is TGCGCCAACAGCCAAGATACCGGCGGTTATTATGGCTACACCTTC.

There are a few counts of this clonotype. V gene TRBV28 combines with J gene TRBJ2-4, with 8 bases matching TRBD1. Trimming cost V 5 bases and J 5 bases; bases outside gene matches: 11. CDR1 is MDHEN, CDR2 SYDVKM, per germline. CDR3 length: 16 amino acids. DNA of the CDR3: TGTGCCAGCAGTCCTAGGACAGGGTCCTCAGAAAACATTCAGTACTTC. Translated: CASSPRTGSSENIQYF.

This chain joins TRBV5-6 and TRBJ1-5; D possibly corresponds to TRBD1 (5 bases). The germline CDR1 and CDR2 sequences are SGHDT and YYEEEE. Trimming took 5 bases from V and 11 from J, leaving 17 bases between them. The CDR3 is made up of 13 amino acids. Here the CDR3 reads CASSAGDGGAQHF. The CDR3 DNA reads TGTGCCAGCAGTGCCGGGGACGGCGGGGCCCAGCATTTT.

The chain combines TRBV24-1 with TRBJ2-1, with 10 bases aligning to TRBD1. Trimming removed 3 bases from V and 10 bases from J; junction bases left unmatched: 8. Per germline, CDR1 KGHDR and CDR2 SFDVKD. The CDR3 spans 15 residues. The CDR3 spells CATSDPGTGANEQFF. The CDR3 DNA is TGTGCCACCAGTGATCCCGGGACAGGGGCGAACGAGCAGTTCTTC.

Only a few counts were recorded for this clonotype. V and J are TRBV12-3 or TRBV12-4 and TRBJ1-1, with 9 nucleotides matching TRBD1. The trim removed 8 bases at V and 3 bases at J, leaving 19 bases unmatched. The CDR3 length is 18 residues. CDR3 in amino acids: CASFLPGQGIKGDTEAFF. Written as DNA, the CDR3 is TGTGCCAGCTTCCTACCGGGACAGGGTATTAAGGGGGACACTGAAGCTTTCTTT.

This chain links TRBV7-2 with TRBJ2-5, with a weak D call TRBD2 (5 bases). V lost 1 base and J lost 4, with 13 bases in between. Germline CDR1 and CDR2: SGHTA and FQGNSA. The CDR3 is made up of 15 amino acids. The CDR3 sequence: CASSLGVATPETQYF. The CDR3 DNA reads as TGTGCCAGCAGCTTAGGAGTAGCGACCCCAGAGACCCAGTACTTC.

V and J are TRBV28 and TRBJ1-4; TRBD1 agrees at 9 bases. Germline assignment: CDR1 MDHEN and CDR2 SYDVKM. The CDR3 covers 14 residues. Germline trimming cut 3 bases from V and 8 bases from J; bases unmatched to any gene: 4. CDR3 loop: CASSLGTGTEKLFF. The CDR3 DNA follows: TGTGCCAGCAGTTTGGGGACAGGGACCGAAAAACTGTTTTTT.

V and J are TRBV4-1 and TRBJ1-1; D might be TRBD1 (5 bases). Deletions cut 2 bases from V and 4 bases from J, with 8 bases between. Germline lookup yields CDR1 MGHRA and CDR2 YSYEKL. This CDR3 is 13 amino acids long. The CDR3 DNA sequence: TGCGCCAGCAGCCAACAGGGCGTCACTGAAGCTTTCTTT. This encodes CASSQQGVTEAFF.

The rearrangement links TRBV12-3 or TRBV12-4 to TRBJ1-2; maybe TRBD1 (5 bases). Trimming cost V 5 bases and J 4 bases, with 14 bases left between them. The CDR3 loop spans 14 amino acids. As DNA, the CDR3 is TGTGCCAGCAGTCCTTGGGGGGTCGCCTATGGCTACACCTTC. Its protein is CASSPWGVAYGYTF.

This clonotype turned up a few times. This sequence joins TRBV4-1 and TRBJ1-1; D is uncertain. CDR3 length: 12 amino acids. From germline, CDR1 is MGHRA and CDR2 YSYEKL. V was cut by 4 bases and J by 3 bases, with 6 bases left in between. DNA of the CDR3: TGCGCCAGCAGCCCCCCGGACACTGAAGCTTTCTTT. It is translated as CASSPPDTEAFF.

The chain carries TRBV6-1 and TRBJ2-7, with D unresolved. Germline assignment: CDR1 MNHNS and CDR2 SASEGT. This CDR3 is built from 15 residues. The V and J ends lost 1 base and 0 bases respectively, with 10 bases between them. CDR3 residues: CASSEGRRFSYEQYF. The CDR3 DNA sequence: TGTGCCAGCAGTGAAGGGCGTCGGTTCTCCTACGAGCAGTACTTC.